Listed below are T cell receptor beta chains from one sample, sequenced in a study of cytomegalovirus exposure and HLA in healthy donors. Generated by immunoSEQ multiplex PCR, the TCRdb table keeps only in-frame clones and is missing some. The sample holds roughly 260,000 clones, roughly 86% seen once. The specimen was PBMCs. The receptors originated from a woman in her thirties or forties in good health and CMV-seropositive. Both conserved end residues are part of each CDR3. Fields, in order: J gene, CDR3 length, D gene, V gene, clone size, CDR3 protein, CDR3 DNA. A D gene is named only where the DNA matches it firmly. Rows give clone size only sometimes, using once, few, many, or a class for an expanded clone.

j_gene: TRBJ1-2
len: 15
d_gene: .
v_gene: TRBV6-5
abundance: .
CDR3aa: CASSAGLVSNYGYTF
CDR3nt: TGTGCCAGCAGCGCCGGTTTAGTTTCTAACTATGGCTACACCTTC

j_gene: TRBJ1-1
len: 16
d_gene: .
v_gene: TRBV5-6
abundance: .
CDR3aa: CASSYAQGSGNTEAFF
CDR3nt: TGTGCCAGCAGCTACGCCCAGGGGTCGGGGAACACTGAAGCTTTCTTT

j_gene: TRBJ1-1
len: 12
d_gene: TRBD1
v_gene: TRBV28
abundance: once
CDR3aa: CASSTGQGGWFF
CDR3nt: TGTGCCAGCAGTACCGGACAGGGGGGATGGTTCTTT

j_gene: TRBJ1-3
len: 15
d_gene: TRBD1
v_gene: TRBV9
abundance: .
CDR3aa: CASSPAPGQLNTIYF
CDR3nt: TGTGCCAGCAGCCCAGCGCCGGGACAGCTAAACACCATATATTTT

j_gene: TRBJ1-2
len: 16
d_gene: .
v_gene: TRBV6-6
abundance: .
CDR3aa: CASSRAGSTLNYGYTF
CDR3nt: TGTGCCAGCAGTAGGGCGGGGTCGACTCTTAACTATGGCTACACCTTC

j_gene: TRBJ2-5
len: 15
d_gene: TRBD2
v_gene: TRBV2
abundance: .
CDR3aa: CASSERTRLQETQYF
CDR3nt: TGTGCCAGCAGTGAAAGGACTAGGCTACAAGAGACCCAGTACTTC

j_gene: TRBJ1-5
len: 15
d_gene: .
v_gene: TRBV6-1
abundance: .
CDR3aa: CASSPSPFSNQPQHF
CDR3nt: TGTGCCAGCAGCCCCTCCCCCTTTAGCAATCAGCCCCAGCATTTT

j_gene: TRBJ2-2
len: 14
d_gene: .
v_gene: TRBV7-7
abundance: .
CDR3aa: CASSLKQGSGELFF
CDR3nt: TGTGCCAGCAGCCTAAAACAGGGTTCCGGGGAGCTGTTTTTT

j_gene: TRBJ1-2
len: 14
d_gene: .
v_gene: TRBV25-1
abundance: .
CDR3aa: CASSEGRGANGYTF
CDR3nt: TGTGCCAGCAGCGAGGGGCGGGGGGCAAATGGCTACACCTTC

j_gene: TRBJ2-5
len: 13
d_gene: .
v_gene: TRBV19
abundance: .
CDR3aa: CASSISTKETQYF
CDR3nt: TGTGCCAGTAGTATTAGCACCAAAGAGACCCAGTACTTC

j_gene: TRBJ2-1
len: 15
d_gene: .
v_gene: TRBV9
abundance: .
CDR3aa: CASSPPGRSYNEQFF
CDR3nt: TGTGCCAGCAGCCCTCCCGGGAGATCCTACAATGAGCAGTTCTTC

j_gene: TRBJ2-3
len: 14
d_gene: TRBD1
v_gene: TRBV6-5
abundance: .
CDR3aa: CASKTGQGADTQYF
CDR3nt: TGTGCCAGCAAAACTGGACAGGGGGCAGATACGCAGTATTTT

j_gene: TRBJ2-7
len: 14
d_gene: TRBD1
v_gene: TRBV11-3
abundance: few
CDR3aa: CASSSPDRVGEQYF
CDR3nt: TGTGCCAGCAGCTCCCCGGACAGGGTAGGCGAGCAGTACTTC

j_gene: TRBJ2-3
len: 16
d_gene: TRBD2
v_gene: TRBV5-1
abundance: .
CDR3aa: CASSPFGGRAGDTQYF
CDR3nt: TGTGCCAGCAGCCCCTTCGGCGGGAGGGCCGGAGATACGCAGTATTTT

j_gene: TRBJ2-2
len: 15
d_gene: TRBD2
v_gene: TRBV19
abundance: .
CDR3aa: CASSIRSGSTGELFF
CDR3nt: TGTGCCAGTAGTATAAGGAGCGGGAGTACCGGGGAGCTGTTTTTT

j_gene: TRBJ2-1
len: 16
d_gene: TRBD2
v_gene: TRBV5-1
abundance: .
CDR3aa: CASSQGLAGVYSEQFF
CDR3nt: TGCGCCAGCAGCCAAGGACTAGCGGGAGTCTACAGTGAGCAGTTCTTC

j_gene: TRBJ2-1
len: 15
d_gene: TRBD2
v_gene: TRBV15
abundance: .
CDR3aa: CATSRIGTSYNEQFF
CDR3nt: TGTGCCACCAGCAGAATCGGGACTAGCTACAATGAGCAGTTCTTC

j_gene: TRBJ2-3
len: 13
d_gene: .
v_gene: TRBV29-1
abundance: .
CDR3aa: CSVLRRPTDTQYF
CDR3nt: TGCAGCGTCCTGCGGAGGCCCACAGATACGCAGTATTTT

j_gene: TRBJ1-1
len: 13
d_gene: .
v_gene: TRBV9
abundance: .
CDR3aa: CASSVSGSTEAFF
CDR3nt: TGTGCCAGCAGCGTATCGGGGAGCACTGAAGCTTTCTTT

j_gene: TRBJ2-3
len: 18
d_gene: .
v_gene: TRBV15
abundance: .
CDR3aa: CATSRDRGATGSTDTQYF
CDR3nt: TGTGCCACCAGCAGAGATCGCGGGGCGACAGGGAGCACAGATACGCAGTATTTT

j_gene: TRBJ1-1
len: 15
d_gene: TRBD1
v_gene: TRBV6-4
abundance: .
CDR3aa: CASSASGTGSTEAFF
CDR3nt: TGTGCCAGCAGTGCCTCCGGGACAGGGTCCACTGAAGCTTTCTTT

j_gene: TRBJ2-5
len: 15
d_gene: TRBD2
v_gene: TRBV9
abundance: .
CDR3aa: CASSAQLAGGETQYF
CDR3nt: TGTGCCAGCAGCGCACAACTAGCGGGAGGGGAGACCCAGTACTTC

j_gene: TRBJ2-7
len: 14
d_gene: .
v_gene: TRBV14
abundance: .
CDR3aa: CASSQALFRGEQYF
CDR3nt: TGTGCCAGCAGCCAGGCGCTCTTCCGGGGCGAGCAGTACTTC

j_gene: TRBJ2-5
len: 16
d_gene: .
v_gene: TRBV18
abundance: once
CDR3aa: CASSRFDGSGHETQYF
CDR3nt: TGTGCCAGCTCAAGATTTGACGGGAGCGGGCACGAGACCCAGTACTTC

j_gene: TRBJ2-5
len: 17
d_gene: TRBD2
v_gene: TRBV9
abundance: .
CDR3aa: CASSPRGSGSTYETQYF
CDR3nt: TGTGCCAGCAGCCCCCGGGGTAGCGGGAGTACTTACGAGACCCAGTACTTC

j_gene: TRBJ1-2
len: 14
d_gene: TRBD1
v_gene: TRBV5-6
abundance: .
CDR3aa: CASNTGQGLEGYTF
CDR3nt: TGTGCCAGCAATACCGGACAGGGTCTTGAGGGCTACACCTTC

j_gene: TRBJ2-6
len: 16
d_gene: .
v_gene: TRBV5-1
abundance: .
CDR3aa: CASSPLASSGANVLTF
CDR3nt: TGCGCCAGCAGCCCGCTAGCTAGCTCCGGGGCCAACGTCCTGACTTTC

j_gene: TRBJ1-1
len: 16
d_gene: .
v_gene: TRBV6-5
abundance: .
CDR3aa: CASSYRDNPLNTEAFF
CDR3nt: TGTGCCAGCAGCTACCGGGACAACCCTTTGAACACTGAAGCTTTCTTT

j_gene: TRBJ2-1
len: 15
d_gene: TRBD2
v_gene: TRBV28
abundance: once
CDR3aa: CASRPAGAAYNEQFF
CDR3nt: TGTGCCAGCAGGCCAGCGGGAGCGGCCTACAATGAGCAGTTCTTC

j_gene: TRBJ1-1
len: 13
d_gene: .
v_gene: TRBV29-1
abundance: .
CDR3aa: CSVSNGEYTEAFF
CDR3nt: TGCAGCGTTAGCAACGGGGAGTACACTGAAGCTTTCTTT

j_gene: TRBJ2-7
len: 15
d_gene: .
v_gene: TRBV7-9
abundance: few
CDR3aa: CASSSAQGWAYEQYF
CDR3nt: TGTGCCAGCAGCTCAGCTCAGGGGTGGGCCTACGAGCAGTACTTC

j_gene: TRBJ1-2
len: 13
d_gene: .
v_gene: TRBV28
abundance: .
CDR3aa: CASRDTGSGGYTF
CDR3nt: TGTGCCAGCAGAGATACAGGGTCGGGTGGCTACACCTTC

j_gene: TRBJ2-6
len: 16
d_gene: .
v_gene: TRBV30
abundance: .
CDR3aa: CAWSVLRGGGANVLTF
CDR3nt: TGTGCCTGGAGTGTCCTCCGGGGAGGTGGGGCCAACGTCCTGACTTTC

j_gene: TRBJ1-6
len: 14
d_gene: .
v_gene: TRBV30
abundance: .
CDR3aa: CAWSVFGDNSPLHF
CDR3nt: TGTGCCTGGAGTGTTTTCGGGGATAATTCACCCCTCCACTTT

j_gene: TRBJ2-7
len: 15
d_gene: TRBD2
v_gene: TRBV19
abundance: .
CDR3aa: CASGTSGIRPSEQYF
CDR3nt: TGTGCCAGTGGGACTAGCGGGATTCGTCCCTCCGAGCAGTACTTC

j_gene: TRBJ2-7
len: 15
d_gene: .
v_gene: TRBV4-2
abundance: .
CDR3aa: CASSQDAGVVYEQYF
CDR3nt: TGTGCCAGCAGCCAAGATGCAGGGGTCGTCTACGAGCAGTACTTC

j_gene: TRBJ2-5
len: 11
d_gene: .
v_gene: TRBV11-3
abundance: .
CDR3aa: CASSLQETQYF
CDR3nt: TGTGCCAGCAGCTTACAGGAGACCCAGTACTTC

j_gene: TRBJ2-7
len: 14
d_gene: TRBD2
v_gene: TRBV30
abundance: once
CDR3aa: CAWIPGGRTYEQYF
CDR3nt: TGTGCCTGGATCCCGGGGGGGCGTACCTACGAGCAGTACTTC

j_gene: TRBJ2-7
len: 9
d_gene: .
v_gene: TRBV2
abundance: .
CDR3aa: CASGREQYF
CDR3nt: TGTGCCAGCGGGCGAGAGCAGTACTTC

j_gene: TRBJ2-2
len: 15
d_gene: .
v_gene: TRBV6-5
abundance: .
CDR3aa: CASRDLRGKSGELFF
CDR3nt: TGTGCCAGCAGGGATCTTCGGGGGAAGTCCGGGGAGCTGTTTTTT

j_gene: TRBJ2-5
len: 14
d_gene: TRBD2
v_gene: TRBV13
abundance: .
CDR3aa: CASSLGLGSETQYF
CDR3nt: TGTGCCAGCAGCCTGGGACTAGGGTCTGAGACCCAGTACTTC